This is a list of T cell receptor beta chains from one sample in a study of blood T cell repertoires in COVID-19. Clones were read by immunoSEQ multiplex PCR, and TCRdb kept only the in-frame ones, dropping some. The sample shows 90,000 to 110,000 clones, 70% to 90% of them seen only once. Sequenced input: peripheral blood. The receptors shown here come from an older woman with acute or convalescent COVID-19. Each CDR3 is given with its conserved first and last residue. D genes are given only for firm matches. Size is stated for part of the rows, as once, few or many counts, or as a class when the clone is expanded.

v_gene	abundance	d_gene	j_gene	CDR3nt	CDR3aa
TRBV7-2	-	-	TRBJ2-7	TGTGCCAGCAGCTCATCCGCGGGGTACGAGCAGTACTTC	CASSSSAGYEQYF
TRBV28	-	-	TRBJ1-1	TGTGCCAGCGAATGCGTGAACACTGAAGCTTTCTTT	CASECVNTEAFF
TRBV28	once	-	TRBJ1-2	TGTGCCACAGGGGATGGGTCGGGGTCCCTCTATGGCTACACCTTC	CATGDGSGSLYGYTF
TRBV28	-	-	TRBJ1-1	TGTGCCAGCAGGCCGAGGAGTGTGAACACTGAAGCTTTCTTT	CASRPRSVNTEAFF
TRBV19	-	-	TRBJ1-4	TGTGCCAGTAGTCAAACAGGGATTACTAATGAAAAACTGTTTTTT	CASSQTGITNEKLFF
TRBV19	-	-	TRBJ2-1	TGTGCCAGTAGTTATCGGGACTCCCTATACAATGAGCAGTTCTTC	CASSYRDSLYNEQFF
TRBV30	-	-	TRBJ1-1	TGTGCCTGGAGTGTAACAGGTGGGCAGGGAGCTTTCTTT	CAWSVTGGQGAFF
TRBV28	-	-	TRBJ1-1	TGTGCCAGTAGAGTACACAGATTGAACACTGAAGCTTTCTTT	CASRVHRLNTEAFF
TRBV13	-	-	TRBJ2-3	TGTGCCAGCAGCCAACAGGCGGCCGGAGGCACAGATACGCAGTATTTT	CASSQQAAGGTDTQYF
TRBV11-2	-	TRBD1	TRBJ1-5	TGTGCCAGCAGCGTTACAGGGGCGAATCAGCCCCAGCATTTT	CASSVTGANQPQHF
TRBV7-9	-	-	TRBJ1-6	TGTGCCAGCAGCGGACGATACACTAGCTCCTATAATTCACCCCTCCACTTT	CASSGRYTSSYNSPLHF
TRBV5-1	-	TRBD2	TRBJ2-5	TGCGCCAGCAGCTTCTTGACTAGCGGGAGTAGGGAGACCCAGTACTTC	CASSFLTSGSRETQYF
TRBV7-6	once	-	TRBJ1-5	TGTGCCAGCAGGCGGGGCCCTAATCAGCCCCAGCATTTT	CASRRGPNQPQHF
TRBV20-1	few	TRBD2	TRBJ2-2	TGCAGTGCTAGTCGGGGGGAGAATACCGGGGAGCTGTTTTTT	CSASRGENTGELFF
TRBV7-9	-	TRBD1	TRBJ2-7	TGTGCCAGCAGCTCCCCCCAGGGGGCCTACGAGCAGTACTTC	CASSSPQGAYEQYF
TRBV9	once	-	TRBJ1-3	TGTGCCAGCAGCTCCCACCCCAGGGTAGCTTATGGAAACACCATATATTTT	CASSSHPRVAYGNTIYF
TRBV6-1	-	-	TRBJ1-6	TGTGCCAGCAGTATAGCAGGGTCCTATAATTCACCCCTCCACTTT	CASSIAGSYNSPLHF
TRBV30	-	-	TRBJ1-5	TGTGCCTGGAGTTTAGGGGCCTATTCTAGCAATCAGCCCCAGCATTTT	CAWSLGAYSSNQPQHF
TRBV9	-	-	TRBJ2-3	TGTGCCAGCAGCAACACCCCTAGTGGGTTGGCAGGGACAGATACGCAGTATTTT	CASSNTPSGLAGTDTQYF
TRBV9	once	TRBD2	TRBJ2-1	TGTGCCAGCAGCGTAGCGGGGAGGGAACTCTACAATGAGCAGTTCTTC	CASSVAGRELYNEQFF
TRBV12-3/TRBV12-4	-	-	TRBJ1-2	TGTGCCAGCAGTCTCCCAGGGCGCGGCTACACCTTC	CASSLPGRGYTF
TRBV4-2	-	-	TRBJ1-2	TGTGCCAGCAGCCAAGATCGCCAGGGCGTCGGGTACACCTTC	CASSQDRQGVGYTF
TRBV18	-	TRBD1	TRBJ1-1	TGTGCCAGCTCACCTGGGACAGGGGAGGGCACTGAAGCTTTCTTT	CASSPGTGEGTEAFF
TRBV28	-	-	TRBJ2-3	TGTGCCAGCGCCCTGGGATCCAGGGGCGCAGATACGCAGTATTTT	CASALGSRGADTQYF
TRBV28	-	TRBD1	TRBJ1-4	TGTGCCAGCAGTTCGGGCCGGACAGGGGTCCCTGAAAAACTGTTTTTT	CASSSGRTGVPEKLFF
TRBV3-1/TRBV3-2	-	-	TRBJ1-1	TGTGCCAGCAGCCGGACAGTCAACACTGAAGCTTTCTTT	CASSRTVNTEAFF
TRBV5-1	-	-	TRBJ1-4	TGCGCCAGCAGCTCGGGTCTAAGCCCTGAAAAACTGTTTTTT	CASSSGLSPEKLFF
TRBV6-5	few	-	TRBJ1-4	TGTGCCAGCACCAAGGACAGTTCTAATGAAAAACTGTTTTTT	CASTKDSSNEKLFF